What follows are 20 T cell receptor beta chains derived from one specimen sequenced in a study of blood T cell repertoires in COVID-19. Method: immunoSEQ multiplex PCR; TCRdb's copy keeps in-frame clones and lacks some. The repertoire consists of 250,000 to 300,000 clones, with about 88% occurring once and the leading ten covering 3.6%. Sequencing was performed on peripheral blood. These receptors originate from a young man with active or convalescent COVID-19.

V and J are TRBV24-1 and TRBJ2-2; TRBD1 matches at 7 bases. CDR1 and CDR2 (germline): KGHDR, SFDVKD. Unmatched junction bases numbered 8, after V lost 3 bases and J lost 2 bases. CDR3 length equals 17 residues. The CDR3 region has the DNA TGTGCCACCAGTGATCCCGCCGGGACAGCTAACACCGGGGAGCTGTTTTTT. As protein: CATSDPAGTANTGELFF.

The rearrangement uses TRBV29-1 and TRBJ1-3, with D possibly matching TRBD1 (5 bases). This CDR3 has 15 residues. CDR1 is SQVTM and CDR2 is ANQGSEA in the germline V gene. V gave up 4 bases and J gave up 0 bases, with 13 bases separating them. DNA of the CDR3: TGCAGCGTTGTACAGGTTTCCAGCTCTGGAAACACCATATATTTT. It encodes CSVVQVSSSGNTIYF.

V gene TRBV5-1 combines with J gene TRBJ1-2; 8 nucleotides line up with TRBD1. The CDR3 sequence is 14 residues long. The germline CDR1 and CDR2 sequences are SGHRS and YFSETQ. Germline trimming cut 4 bases from V and 11 bases from J; bases unmatched to any gene: 13. This CDR3 reads CASSLGTGDPVYTF. CDR3 DNA sequence: TGCGCCAGCAGCCTAGGGACAGGAGATCCTGTTTACACCTTC.

This chain links TRBV5-5 with TRBJ1-1; 9 nucleotides align to TRBD1. Germline V CDR1 and CDR2: SGHKS, YYEKEE (reference sequence). V lost 0 bases and J lost 4; bases outside the gene matches: 1. The CDR3 is made up of 14 amino acids. The CDR3 region is CASSLDRGLTEAFF. In DNA, the CDR3 is TGTGCCAGCAGCTTGGACAGGGGGCTCACTGAAGCTTTCTTT.

This clone was detected only a few times. CDR3 protein: CASSAGTFNTGELFF. CDR3 bases: TGTGCCAGCAGTGCCGGGACTTTTAACACCGGGGAGCTGTTTTTT. V gene TRBV6-6 combines with J gene TRBJ2-2, with TRBD2 as a possible D gene (6 bases). The V and J ends lost 5 bases and 2 bases respectively, with 12 bases between them. Germline values: CDR1 MNHNY, CDR2 SVGAGI (reference sequence). CDR3 length equals 15 residues.

This clone was recorded a few times. V gene TRBV30 combines with J gene TRBJ1-3; the D is unclear. This CDR3 contains 14 residues. V was pared by 4 bases and J by 3 bases, with 13 bases between. CDR1 and CDR2 from the germline V gene are GTSNPN and SVGIG (reference sequence). The CDR3 protein is CAWKKAAGGNTIYF. CDR3 nucleotides: TGTGCCTGGAAAAAGGCGGCCGGTGGAAACACCATATATTTT.

The V gene is TRBV7-2, the J gene TRBJ2-7; 8 positions agree with TRBD2. V shed 3 bases and J 0 bases; nucleotides not matched to a gene: 4. Per the germline V gene, CDR1 is SGHTA and CDR2 is FQGNSA. The CDR3 spans 15 residues. The CDR3 DNA is TGTGCCAGCAGCTTTTGGACTAGCTCCTCCTACGAGCAGTACTTC. This sequence encodes CASSFWTSSSYEQYF.

This clone came up once. V and J are TRBV3-1 (or the pseudogene TRBV3-2) and TRBJ2-3, with D maybe TRBD1 (6 bases). The V end lost 1 base, the J end lost 5 bases, and 16 bases lay between the germline ends. The CDR3 spans 16 residues. Germline values: CDR1 LGHDT, CDR2 YNNKEL (reference sequence). CDR3: CASSQAPVTQGDTQYF. CDR3 DNA: TGTGCCAGCAGCCAAGCTCCCGTTACACAGGGAGATACGCAGTATTTT.

Here the CDR3 reads CASEGHGRKNTQYF. DNA of the CDR3: TGTGCCAGCGAGGGCCATGGGAGGAAAAATACGCAGTATTTT. The chain employs TRBV28 and TRBJ2-3; possible D gene TRBD2, 6 bases. Germline V CDR1 and CDR2: MDHEN, SYDVKM. The CDR3 consists of 14 residues. V lost 8 bases and J lost 7, with 19 bases in between.

This rearrangement joins TRBV9 to TRBJ2-3, with D tentatively TRBD2 (5 bases). V gave up 0 bases and J gave up 2 bases, with 16 bases separating them. CDR1 and CDR2 (germline): SGDLS, YYNGEE. This CDR3 contains 17 residues. DNA of the CDR3: TGTGCCAGCAGCGTAGCGGGGTTTGGAACCGACACAGATACGCAGTATTTT. Amino acids: CASSVAGFGTDTDTQYF.

The chain has TRBV30 and TRBJ2-6, with D possibly TRBD1 on 6 matching bases. From germline, CDR1 is GTSNPN and CDR2 SVGIG (reference sequence). The CDR3 has 13 residues. V lost 3 bases, J lost 4 bases, and 7 bases lay in between. DNA of the CDR3: TGTGCCTGGAGGGGGGCCGGGGCCAACGTCCTGACTTTC. Translating it yields CAWRGAGANVLTF. Supplemented by reference TRBV30 and TRBJ2-6, the full variable domain reads SQTIHQWPATLVQPVGSPLSLECTVEGTSNPNLYWYRQAAGRGLQLLFYSVGIGQISSEVPQNLSASRPQDRQFILSSKKLLLSDSGFYLCAWRGAGANVLTFGAGSRLTVL.

CDR3 in amino acids: CSAGRNYEQYF. CDR3 nucleotides: TGCAGTGCTGGGAGAAATTACGAGCAGTACTTC. The rearrangement links TRBV20-1 to TRBJ2-7; D possibly corresponds to TRBD2 (5 bases). The germline CDR1 and CDR2 sequences are DFQATT and SNEGSKA (reference sequence). Trimming stripped 5 bases from V and 4 bases from J, with 9 bases between. CDR3 size: 11 residues.

The chain carries TRBV2 and TRBJ1-2; D ambiguous. CDR1 is SNHLY, CDR2 FYNNEI, per germline. CDR3 length equals 12 residues. V lost 6 bases and J lost 7, with 12 bases in between. The CDR3 nucleotides are TGTGCCAGCAGGTTGATTTCCGGTGGCTACACCTTC. It specifies CASRLISGGYTF.

This sequence joins TRBV12-3 or TRBV12-4 and TRBJ1-2; 9 bases match TRBD1. The CDR3 spans 13 residues. V lost 7 bases and J lost 4; bases outside the gene matches: 4. The CDR3 spells CASTKGQGYGYTF. The DNA for the CDR3 is TGTGCCAGCACCAAGGGACAGGGCTATGGCTACACCTTC.

This chain joins TRBV5-6 and TRBJ1-1, with 9 bases matching TRBD1. This CDR3 has 15 residues. J lost 1 base, V lost 2 bases, and 3 bases had no gene match. Germline loops: CDR1 SGHDT, CDR2 YYEEEE. The CDR3 loop reads CASSLQGARNTEAFF. For the CDR3, the DNA is TGTGCCAGCAGCTTACAGGGGGCGAGGAACACTGAAGCTTTCTTT.

J is TRBJ1-5 and V is TRBV6-5, with D uncertain. CDR1 is MNHEY and CDR2 is SVGAGI in the germline V gene. The CDR3 sequence is 14 residues long. V shed 2 bases and J shed 5 bases, with 10 bases lying between them. The CDR3 nucleotides read TGTGCCAGCAGTTACGGACTGGGTCATCAGCCCCAGCATTTT. This codes for CASSYGLGHQPQHF.

The chain uses TRBV5-1 and TRBJ2-7, with a weak D call TRBD1 (5 bases). Deletions cut 2 bases from V and 2 bases from J, with 14 bases between. The V gene's germline CDR1 is SGHRS and CDR2 YFSETQ. CDR3 length: 15 residues. CDR3 bases: TGCGCCAGCAGCTTCGGGCAGGGCCAAACCTACGAGCAGTACTTC. Its protein product is CASSFGQGQTYEQYF. Supplemented by reference TRBV5-1 and TRBJ2-7, the full variable domain reads KAGVTQTPRYLIKTRGQQVTLSCSPISGHRSVSWYQQTPGQGLQFLFEYFSETQRNKGNFPGRFSGRQFSNSRSEMNVSTLELGDSALYLCASSFGQGQTYEQYFGPGTRLTVT.

V is TRBV6-5 and J is TRBJ2-3; a possible D gene is TRBD1 (6 bases). V lost 4 bases and J lost 0, with 14 bases in between. The CDR3 has 16 residues. In germline, CDR1 is MNHEY, CDR2 SVGAGI. CDR3 region: CASSSTGTPSTDTQYF. In nucleotides, the CDR3 is TGTGCCAGCAGTTCAACCGGGACACCAAGCACAGATACGCAGTATTTT.

The V and J genes are TRBV6-5 and TRBJ1-3; possible D gene TRBD1, 5 bases. Per germline, CDR1 MNHEY and CDR2 SVGAGI. The CDR3 extends over 13 amino acids. Trimming pared 2 bases from V and 7 bases from J, leaving 9 bases between. The CDR3 reads CASSYGAGNTIYF. For the CDR3, the DNA is TGTGCCAGCAGTTACGGGGCCGGCAACACCATATATTTT.

The chain recombines TRBV3-1 (or the pseudogene TRBV3-2) with TRBJ2-3; 7 nucleotides match TRBD2. The CDR3 consists of 17 residues. The junction had 9 bases not matched to a gene; V was cut back by 0 bases and J by 3 bases. Germline V CDR1 and CDR2: LGHDT, YNNKEL (reference sequence). CDR3 nucleotide sequence: TGTGCCAGCAGCCAAGATCAAGCGGGGCAAGGGACAGATACGCAGTATTTT. It yields the protein CASSQDQAGQGTDTQYF.